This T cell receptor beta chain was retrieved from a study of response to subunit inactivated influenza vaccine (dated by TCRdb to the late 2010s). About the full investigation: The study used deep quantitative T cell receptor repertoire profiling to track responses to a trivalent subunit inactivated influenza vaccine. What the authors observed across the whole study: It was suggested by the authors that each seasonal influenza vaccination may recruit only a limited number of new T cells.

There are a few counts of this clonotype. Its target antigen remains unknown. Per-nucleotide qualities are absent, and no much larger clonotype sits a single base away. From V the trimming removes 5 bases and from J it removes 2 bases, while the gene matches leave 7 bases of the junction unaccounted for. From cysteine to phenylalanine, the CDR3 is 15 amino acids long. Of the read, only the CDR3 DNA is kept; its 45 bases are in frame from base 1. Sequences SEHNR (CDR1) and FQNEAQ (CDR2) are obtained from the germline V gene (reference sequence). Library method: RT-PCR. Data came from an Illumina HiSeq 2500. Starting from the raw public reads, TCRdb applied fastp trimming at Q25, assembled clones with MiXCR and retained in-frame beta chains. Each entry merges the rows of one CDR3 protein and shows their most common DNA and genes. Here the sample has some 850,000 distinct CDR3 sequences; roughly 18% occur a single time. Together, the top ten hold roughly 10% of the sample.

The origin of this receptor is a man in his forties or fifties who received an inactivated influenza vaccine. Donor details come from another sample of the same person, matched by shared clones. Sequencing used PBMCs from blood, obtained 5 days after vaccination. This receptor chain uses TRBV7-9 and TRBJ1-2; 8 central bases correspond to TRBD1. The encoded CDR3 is CASSHPGGRNYGYTF. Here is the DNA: TGTGCCAGCAGCCACCCAGGGGGCCGGAACTATGGCTACACCTTC.